The sequence of this TCR beta chain was determined in a study of blood T cells in healthy people across ages. CDR3 length: 14 residues. V was pared by 3 bases and J by 4 bases, with 1 base of the junction left unmatched. This clonotype was seen at least ten times. It was with a sample-barcoded 5' primer and a J-beta primer mix that a second PCR of roughly 7 to 12 cycles was run. TCRdb redid the calling of the 5' RACE reads with MiXCR, one entry per CDR3 protein. The sample records hundreds of thousands of distinct CDR3 sequences, roughly 53% being singletons. This clonotype originated in an older man in good health. The chain couples TRBV12-3 or TRBV12-4 to TRBJ1-5, with 9 positions matching TRBD1. Source material: blood. The CDR3 here is CASSFDRGNQPQHF. CDR3 coding DNA: TGTGCCAGCAGTTTTGACAGGGGGAATCAGCCCCAGCATTTT.